The 18 T cell receptor beta chains below come from one sample, sequenced in a study of tumor-infiltrating lymphocytes in primary liver carcinoma. Out of unsorted whole blood came the blood RNA, and germline DNA was extracted as well. A primer matching the constant region was used to make TCR beta cDNA from 500 to 650 ng of total RNA. Each TCR beta library was derived from three nested multiplex PCR rounds that employed slightly modified ARM-PCR. PCR rounds one and two used TRBV1-TRBV30 forward primers with a C-beta reverse primer for 9 to 10 cycles each. TCRdb called the multiplex PCR reads again in MiXCR, with one record for every CDR3 protein. The top ten clones hold roughly 6.5% of a sample with 330,000 or so distinct CDR3 sequences, about two thirds of them seen once. The sample comprised peripheral blood. The receptors shown here come from a man aged 35-49 years with primary liver carcinoma and hepatitis B virus infection.

The J gene is TRBJ1-2, the V gene TRBV24-1, with D tentatively TRBD1 (6 bases). V was trimmed by 1 base and J by 6 bases, leaving 8 bases between them. The CDR3 extends over 13 amino acids. Per germline, CDR1 KGHDR and CDR2 SFDVKD. CDR3 amino acids: CATSDFRGNGYTF. The CDR3 DNA reads as TGTGCCACCAGTGATTTCAGGGGAAATGGCTACACCTTC.

Of note for this clonotype: This could be a read error, since a much larger clone is one nucleotide away. The chain recombines TRBV10-3 with TRBJ2-1; 11 bases match TRBD2. Germline loops: CDR1 ENHRY, CDR2 SYGVKD. The CDR3 extends over 15 amino acids. The CDR3 DNA reads as TGTGCCATCAGGAGTAGCGGGGGGGAAGAGGGTGAGCAGTCCTTC. Translation gives CAIRSSGGEEGEQSF.

V and J are TRBV10-3 and TRBJ2-2; D unclear. This CDR3 contains 16 residues. CDR1 is ENHRY, CDR2 SYGVKD, per germline. V was clipped by 0 bases and J by 3 bases, with 11 bases between them. Here the CDR3 DNA reads TGTGCCATCAGTGAGTCGGCCGGCCCGGACACCGGGGAGCTGTTTTTT. It codes for CAISESAGPDTGELFF.

This clonotype was seen more than once but under ten times. V usage is TRBV6-2 or TRBV6-3 and J usage is TRBJ2-7; a weak D match, TRBD1 (6 bases). CDR1 is MNHEY, CDR2 SVGEGT, per germline. The CDR3 runs 14 residues. Trimming took off 5 bases at V and 3 bases at J, with 14 bases between the two ends. CDR3 residues: CASSNPGQFYEQYF. DNA of the CDR3: TGTGCCAGCAGTAATCCCGGACAGTTCTACGAGCAGTACTTC.

Comment on this clonotype: Its ends do not fully match the called genes, so a read error is possible. The rearrangement links TRBV12-3 or TRBV12-4 to TRBJ1-4; D gene uncertain. The CDR3 runs 13 residues. CDR3 bases: TGTGCCAGCAGTTTTGGAGAGGAGGAAAAACTGTCCTTT. Amino acid sequence: CASSFGEEEKLSF.

A remark on this clonotype: This could be a read error, since a much larger clone is one nucleotide away. The V call is TRBV5-4, the J call TRBJ2-2, with 10 bases matching TRBD2. Trimming at V came to 3 bases and at J to 5 bases, leaving 4 bases not matched to a gene. In germline, CDR1 is SGHNT, CDR2 YYREEE (reference sequence). The CDR3 has 15 residues. The chain's CDR3 is CASSSELAGTGELFF. The DNA of the CDR3 is TGTGCCAGCAGCTCGGAACTAGCGGGGACCGGGGAGCTGTTTTTT.

This chain uses TRBV11-2 with TRBJ2-5, with 7 bases identical to TRBD2. The germline CDR1 and CDR2 sequences are SGHAT and FQNNGV. Unmatched junction bases numbered 29, after V lost 5 bases and J lost 5 bases. This CDR3 is 21 amino acids long. CDR3 residues: CASSGRGSGGSRRLVGETQYF. CDR3 nucleotides: TGTGCCAGCAGCGGGAGGGGATCGGGGGGTAGCAGGAGACTCGTGGGGGAGACCCAGTACTTC.

V gene TRBV11-2 combines with J gene TRBJ1-1; TRBD1 aligns across 9 bases. Germline CDR1 reads SGHAT; CDR2 reads FQNNGV. The length of the CDR3 is 15 residues. V lost 2 bases, J lost 11 bases, and 12 bases stayed unmatched. CDR3 loop: CASSLSRQGVSEAFF. CDR3 nucleotides: TGTGCCAGCAGCTTAAGCCGACAGGGGGTTAGTGAGGCTTTCTTT.

This clonotype was seen a single time. The rearrangement uses TRBV5-1 and TRBJ2-7, with D possibly TRBD1 on 5 matching bases. In germline, CDR1 is SGHRS, CDR2 YFSETQ. The V and J ends lost 5 bases and 4 bases respectively, with 7 bases between them. This CDR3 is 11 amino acids long. CDR3 in amino acids: CASRTVYEQYF. The CDR3 DNA is TGCGCCAGCAGGACAGTATACGAGCAGTACTTC.

This clonotype was found a few times. The CDR3 here is CASRLSDAQYF. In DNA, the CDR3 is TGTGCCAGCAGGCTTTCCGATGCGCAGTATTTT. The chain links TRBV11-2 to TRBJ2-3; the D is unclear. The germline V gene encodes CDR1 SGHAT and CDR2 FQNNGV. This CDR3 spans 11 amino acids. V was clipped by 6 bases and J by 10 bases, with 11 bases between them. The whole variable domain, filled in from reference TRBV11-2 and TRBJ2-3, reads EAGVAQSPRYKIIEKRQSVAFWCNPISGHATLYWYQQILGQGPKLLIQFQNNGVVDDSQLPKDRFSAERLKGVDSTLKIQPAKLEDSAVYLCASRLSDAQYFGPGTRLTVL.

Notes on this clonotype: One end of the junction is discordant with germline, which a read error may explain. The J gene is TRBJ2-7, the V gene TRBV11-2, with D maybe TRBD2 (5 bases). This CDR3 has 14 amino acids. Per germline, CDR1 SGHAT and CDR2 FQNNGV. CDR3 sequence: CARSLVRGNGEQYF. In DNA, the CDR3 is TGTGCCAGAAGCTTAGTACGAGGGAATGGCGAGCAGTACTTC.

This clonotype came up once. One end of the junction fails to match germline, which may point to a read error. The genes are TRBV12-5 and TRBJ2-7; D might be TRBD2 (5 bases). CDR1 and CDR2 (germline): LGHNT, FRNRAP. CDR3 size: 13 residues. This chain's CDR3 is CAGGLTNSYEEYF. The CDR3 nucleotides are TGTGCTGGTGGTTTGACTAACTCCTACGAGGAGTACTTC.

The J gene is TRBJ1-3, the V gene TRBV13; no definite D call. CDR1 and CDR2 from the germline V gene are PRHDT and FYEKMQ (reference sequence). V gave up 0 bases and J gave up 0 bases, with 9 bases separating them. This CDR3 spans 16 amino acids. Written as DNA, the CDR3 is TGTGCCAGCAGCTTAGGCGTGAGATACTCTGGAAACACCATATATTTT. Encoded protein: CASSLGVRYSGNTIYF.

The chain links TRBV5-1 to TRBJ2-7, with 10 bases lining up with TRBD2. V was clipped by 0 bases and J by 7 bases; unmatched bases: 7. The CDR3 spans 15 residues. Germline V gene lookup returns CDR1 SGHRS and CDR2 YFSETQ. CDR3 sequence: CASSLDLAGENEQYF. The CDR3 nucleotides are TGCGCCAGCAGCTTGGATCTAGCGGGAGAGAATGAGCAGTACTTC.

As concerns this clonotype: One end of the junction does not line up with germline, which may come from a read error. The chain carries TRBV11-2 and TRBJ2-3, with TRBD1 matching 7 bases. This CDR3 is 16 amino acids long. Looked up from germline, CDR1 is SGHAT and CDR2 is FQNNGV. The CDR3 sequence is CASSSTKGQSPDTQYF. The CDR3 DNA reads TGCGCCAGCAGCTCAACGAAGGGACAGAGTCCAGATACGCAGTATTTT.

As to this clonotype: A much larger clone lies one base from this, so it may be a read error. It is likely a read error, because the conserved phenylalanine at the end of the CDR3 is missing. The chain couples TRBV7-9 to TRBJ2-7; no clear D gene. V dropped 6 bases and J dropped 3 bases, with 12 bases sitting between them. CDR1 is SEHNR, CDR2 FQNEAQ, per germline (reference sequence). The CDR3 runs to 13 residues. CDR3 sequence: CASSKTDGYEQYI. The CDR3 nucleotides read TGTGCCAGCAGTAAAACCGACGGCTACGAGCAGTACATC.

This clonotype showed up just a few times. The chain uses TRBV5-4 and TRBJ1-1; the match to TRBD1 covers 8 bases. V lost 6 bases and J lost 0; bases outside the gene matches: 4. This CDR3 comprises 14 residues. Per germline, CDR1 SGHNT and CDR2 YYREEE (reference sequence). The CDR3 coding sequence is TGTGCCAGCACCTCCAGGGGGCTGAACACTGAAGCTTTCTTT. It specifies CASTSRGLNTEAFF. Filled out from reference TRBV5-4 and TRBJ1-1, the complete variable domain reads ETGVTQSPTHLIKTRGQQVTLRCSSQSGHNTVSWYQQALGQGPQFIFQYYREEENGRGNFPPRFSGLQFPNYSSELNVNALELDDSALYLCASTSRGLNTEAFFGQGTRLTVV.

V gene TRBV9 combines with J gene TRBJ2-1; 11 nucleotides match TRBD1. Germline V CDR1 and CDR2: SGDLS, YYNGEE. The CDR3 is 16 amino acids. With V trimmed by 3 bases and J by 4 bases, 6 bases remained unmatched. CDR3 DNA sequence: TGTGCCAGCAGCGGAAGGGGACAGGGGGTATACAATGAGCAGTTCTTC. It encodes CASSGRGQGVYNEQFF.